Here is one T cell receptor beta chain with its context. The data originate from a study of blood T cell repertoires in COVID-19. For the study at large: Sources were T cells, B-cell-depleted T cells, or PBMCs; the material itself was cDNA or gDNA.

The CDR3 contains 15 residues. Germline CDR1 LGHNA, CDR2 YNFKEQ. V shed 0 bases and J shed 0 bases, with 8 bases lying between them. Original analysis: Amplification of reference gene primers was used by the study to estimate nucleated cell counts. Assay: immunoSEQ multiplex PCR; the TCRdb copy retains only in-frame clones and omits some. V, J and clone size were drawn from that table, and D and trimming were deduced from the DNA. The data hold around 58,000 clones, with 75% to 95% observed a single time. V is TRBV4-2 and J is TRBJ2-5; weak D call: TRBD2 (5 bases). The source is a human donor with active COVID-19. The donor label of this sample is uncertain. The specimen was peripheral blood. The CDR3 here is CASSQDLRDQETQYF. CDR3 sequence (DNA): TGTGCCAGCAGCCAAGATCTGCGGGACCAAGAGACCCAGTACTTC.